Presented here are 8 T cell receptor beta chains from one specimen sequenced in a study of blood T cell repertoires in COVID-19. Libraries were prepared by immunoSEQ multiplex PCR; TCRdb keeps only in-frame clonotypes and omits some of them. The top ten clones hold approximately 4.1% of a sample with about 290,000 clones, around four fifths of them seen once. The material sequenced was peripheral blood. All receptors derive from a woman aged 50 to 60 with active or convalescent COVID-19.

This clone has a single count. V usage is TRBV5-1 and J usage is TRBJ1-2; D unclear. The CDR3 has 15 amino acids. Trimming took 0 bases from V and 4 from J, leaving 13 bases between them. CDR1 is SGHRS and CDR2 is YFSETQ in the germline V gene. In DNA form, the CDR3 reads TGCGCCAGCAGCTTGGAAGTTCCGACGGGCTATGGCTACACCTTC. Encoded protein: CASSLEVPTGYGYTF. The full variable domain, rest sourced from reference TRBV5-1 and TRBJ1-2, is KAGVTQTPRYLIKTRGQQVTLSCSPISGHRSVSWYQQTPGQGLQFLFEYFSETQRNKGNFPGRFSGRQFSNSRSEMNVSTLELGDSALYLCASSLEVPTGYGYTFGSGTRLTVV.

The chain couples TRBV1 to TRBJ2-7; the table names TRBD2, a call not compared with the DNA. TRBV1 counts as a pseudogene. The CDR3 runs to 16 residues. The CDR3: CTSSLAGGPTSYEQYF. The CDR3 nucleotides are TGCACCAGCAGCCTAGCGGGAGGCCCGACCTCCTACGAGCAGTACTTC.

The gene calls are TRBV6-1 and TRBJ2-3; D may be TRBD2 (6 bases). The CDR3 runs 15 residues. The V end was cut by 0 bases, the J end by 4 bases, with 11 bases between. Per the germline V gene, CDR1 is MNHNS and CDR2 is SASEGT. The CDR3 coding sequence is TGTGCCAGCAGTGAAGCCGTGGGAGGTGCAGATACGCAGTATTTT. It codes for CASSEAVGGADTQYF.

The V and J genes are TRBV20-1 and TRBJ2-4, with D possibly being TRBD1 (6 bases). CDR1 DFQATT and CDR2 SNEGSKA come from the germline V gene (reference sequence). CDR3 length equals 11 residues. Trimming pared 0 bases from V and 13 bases from J, leaving 10 bases between. The CDR3 DNA follows: TGCAGTGCTAGAGATGGACAGAGACAGTACTTC. Protein product: CSARDGQRQYF.

V gene TRBV13 combines with J gene TRBJ2-7, with 9 bases identical to TRBD2. CDR1 and CDR2 from the germline V gene are PRHDT and FYEKMQ (reference sequence). The CDR3 covers 18 residues. V lost 0 bases and J lost 2; bases outside the gene matches: 11. The CDR3 bases are TGTGCCAGCAGCTTAGGATCTTTCGGCGGGAGGGCTCCCTACGAGCAGTACTTC. This encodes CASSLGSFGGRAPYEQYF.

This clone was observed a few times. CDR3: CASRAGTSGLLSEQFF. Written as DNA, the CDR3 is TGTGCCAGCAGAGCCGGGACTAGCGGGTTACTGTCGGAGCAGTTCTTC. The chain uses TRBV2 and TRBJ2-1, with 12 bases lining up with TRBD2. CDR3 length: 16 amino acids. V shed 6 bases and J 10 bases; nucleotides not matched to a gene: 13. CDR1 SNHLY and CDR2 FYNNEI come from the germline V gene.

The rearrangement joins TRBV4-1 to TRBJ2-1, with 11 bases identical to TRBD2. The V and J ends lost 3 bases and 6 bases, in that order; junction bases with no gene match: 10. Germline V CDR1 and CDR2: MGHRA, YSYEKL. The CDR3 length is 17 residues. The CDR3 DNA sequence: TGCGCCAGCAGCCAGATTCCGGGACTAGCGGATGGCAATGAGCAGTTCTTC. Its translation is CASSQIPGLADGNEQFF.

The chain links TRBV5-5 to TRBJ1-2; 7 bases match TRBD1. CDR1 is SGHKS and CDR2 is YYEKEE in the germline V gene (reference sequence). This CDR3 is 14 amino acids long. V lost 5 bases, J lost 1 base, and 5 bases stayed unmatched. The CDR3 here is CASRSGQINYGYTF. CDR3 in DNA: TGTGCCAGCAGATCGGGACAGATTAACTATGGCTACACCTTC.